Following are 25 T cell receptor beta chains from one sample sequenced in a study of blood T cell repertoires in COVID-19. The method was immunoSEQ multiplex PCR; TCRdb's version includes in-frame clones alone and lacks a portion of them. The sample consists of a few hundred thousand clones, around 90% of them appearing once. Sequencing was done on a sample of PBMCs or T cells enriched from blood (not recorded which). Every receptor here comes from a woman between 35 and 50 years old who had recovered from COVID-19.

V is TRBV6-2 or TRBV6-3 and J is TRBJ2-2; 10 positions match TRBD2. Germline lookup yields CDR1 MNHEY and CDR2 SVGEGT. The CDR3 spans 16 residues. The junction had 9 bases not matched to a gene; V was cut back by 4 bases and J by 7 bases. The CDR3 DNA reads TGTGCCAGCAGTTGGGATAGCGGGAGGAGTATCGGGGAGCTGTTTTTT. The encoded protein is CASSWDSGRSIGELFF.

This chain uses TRBV24-1 with TRBJ2-7, with a weak D call TRBD1 (6 bases). Per germline, CDR1 KGHDR and CDR2 SFDVKD. V was trimmed by 9 bases and J by 2 bases, leaving 13 bases between them. The CDR3 has 13 residues. In nucleotides, the CDR3 is TGTGCCACCTCGCCGACAGGCACCTACGAGCAGTACTTC. Its protein product is CATSPTGTYEQYF.

The chain employs TRBV24-1 and TRBJ2-2; D gene ambiguous. With 5 bases removed from V and 2 bases from J, the gap between germline ends came to 5 bases. CDR1 is KGHDR and CDR2 is SFDVKD in the germline V gene. The CDR3 runs 13 residues. CDR3 region: CATSGANTGELFF. The CDR3 nucleotides are TGTGCCACCAGTGGGGCCAACACCGGGGAGCTGTTTTTT.

The J gene is TRBJ2-5, the V gene TRBV3-1 (or the pseudogene TRBV3-2); D is perhaps TRBD2 (6 bases). The CDR3 spans 15 residues. The germline gives CDR1 LGHDT, CDR2 YNNKEL (reference sequence). With 1 base removed from V and 1 base from J, the gap between germline ends came to 10 bases. In DNA, the CDR3 is TGTGCCAGCAGCCAAGGGGCTAGCGCCCAAGAGACCCAGTACTTC. Encoded protein: CASSQGASAQETQYF.

This chain uses TRBV7-3 with TRBJ2-3; tentative D call: TRBD2 (6 bases). This CDR3 spans 15 amino acids. The germline CDR1 and CDR2 sequences are SGHTA and FQGTGA. V was clipped by 1 base and J by 6 bases, with 14 bases between them. The CDR3 coding sequence is TGTGCCAGCAGCTTAATGGCCGTGGCGGGGGATACGCAGTATTTT. Its translation: CASSLMAVAGDTQYF.

The rearrangement uses TRBV5-5 and TRBJ2-1, with 10 positions matching TRBD2. After removal of 4 bases from V and 5 bases from J, the junction contained 9 bases not matched to a gene. This CDR3 contains 16 residues. Germline V CDR1 and CDR2: SGHKS, YYEKEE (reference sequence). The CDR3 here is CASSMRPGLANNEQFF. The CDR3 region has the DNA TGTGCCAGCAGCATGAGACCGGGACTAGCGAACAATGAGCAGTTCTTC.

The chain links TRBV2 to TRBJ1-5; TRBD1 might be the D (5 bases). This CDR3 contains 14 residues. Per the germline V gene, CDR1 is SNHLY and CDR2 is FYNNEI. V dropped 3 bases and J dropped 4 bases, with 10 bases sitting between them. CDR3 nucleotides: TGTGCCAGCAGTGACAAGGGGCGGAATCAGCCCCAGCATTTT. Protein: CASSDKGRNQPQHF.

The chain joins TRBV19 to TRBJ1-1; 10 bases line up with TRBD1. CDR1 is LNHDA, CDR2 SQIVND, per germline (reference sequence). This CDR3 is 16 amino acids long. V shed 4 bases, J shed 2 bases, and the junction held 7 bases outside the gene matches. The CDR3, as DNA: TGTGCCAGTAGTAGAGGACAGGGGGGGTCTAACACTGAAGCTTTCTTT. Translated: CASSRGQGGSNTEAFF.

This rearrangement joins TRBV5-4 to TRBJ2-5; possibly TRBD2 for D (6 bases). This CDR3 has 15 amino acids. V was clipped by 4 bases and J by 2 bases, with 15 bases between them. Germline loops: CDR1 SGHNT, CDR2 YYREEE (reference sequence). CDR3 sequence (DNA): TGTGCCAGCAGCAGCACCGGGACTCCGCAAGAGACCCAGTACTTC. The encoded protein is CASSSTGTPQETQYF. The entire variable domain, with the rest obtained from reference TRBV5-4 and TRBJ2-5, is as follows: ETGVTQSPTHLIKTRGQQVTLRCSSQSGHNTVSWYQQALGQGPQFIFQYYREEENGRGNFPPRFSGLQFPNYSSELNVNALELDDSALYLCASSSTGTPQETQYFGPGTRLLVL.

The chain joins TRBV28 to TRBJ1-5, with 8 bases matching TRBD1. The CDR3 loop spans 15 amino acids. Trimming at V came to 3 bases and at J to 6 bases, leaving 7 bases not matched to a gene. Germline CDR1 is MDHEN and CDR2 is SYDVKM. The CDR3 here is CASSFDRGVVQPQHF. The CDR3 DNA sequence: TGTGCCAGCAGTTTTGACAGGGGAGTCGTTCAGCCCCAGCATTTT. Filled out from reference TRBV28 and TRBJ1-5, the complete variable domain reads DVKVTQSSRYLVKRTGEKVFLECVQDMDHENMFWYRQDPGLGLRLIYFSYDVKMKEKGDIPEGYSVSREKKERFSLILESASTNQTSMYLCASSFDRGVVQPQHFGDGTRLSIL.

The chain uses TRBV7-6 and TRBJ2-3; 12 bases fit TRBD2. The germline gives CDR1 SGHVS, CDR2 FNYEAQ. The trim removed 4 bases at V and 0 bases at J, leaving 2 bases unmatched. The CDR3 sequence is 16 residues long. The CDR3 sequence is CASSSLAGGSTDTQYF. CDR3 DNA sequence: TGTGCCAGCAGCTCGCTAGCGGGAGGGAGCACAGATACGCAGTATTTT.

The chain employs TRBV6-5 and TRBJ1-2; D gene unclear. V lost 6 bases to trimming and J lost 0 bases, with 8 bases between them. Germline V lookup: CDR1 MNHEY, CDR2 SVGAGI. This CDR3 has 13 residues. The chain's CDR3 is CASSRNTNYGYTF. The DNA for the CDR3 is TGTGCCAGCAGCAGGAATACTAACTATGGCTACACCTTC.

This clone was counted a single time. The V gene is TRBV12-3 or TRBV12-4, the J gene TRBJ1-1; TRBD1 matches 7 bases. V shed 7 bases, J shed 5 bases, and the junction held 7 bases outside the gene matches. The CDR3 has 13 amino acids. CDR3 bases: TGTGCCAGCAACAGGGGAAGAGGGACTGAAGCTTTCTTT. This sequence encodes CASNRGRGTEAFF.

The V call is TRBV3-1 (or the pseudogene TRBV3-2), the J call TRBJ2-5, with 8 bases identical to TRBD1. The V gene's germline CDR1 is LGHDT and CDR2 YNNKEL (reference sequence). This CDR3 spans 20 amino acids. V trimming: 0 bases; J trimming: 6 bases; junction bases outside the gene matches: 21. For the CDR3, the DNA is TGTGCCAGCAGCCAAGATCGGTTGGGCTGCGCAGGGGGCGGTAAGAAGACCCAGTACTTC. Encoded protein: CASSQDRLGCAGGGKKTQYF.

The J gene is TRBJ2-7, the V gene TRBV20-1; 9 nucleotides align to TRBD1. In germline, CDR1 is DFQATT, CDR2 SNEGSKA (reference sequence). The CDR3 has 11 residues. The CDR3 reads CRPGQGFEQYF. CDR3 in DNA: TGCAGACCGGGACAGGGCTTCGAGCAGTACTTC.

J is TRBJ2-7 and V is TRBV5-5; D perhaps matches TRBD1 (5 bases). The CDR3 sequence is 16 residues long. V was pared by 0 bases and J by 7 bases, with 20 bases between. CDR1 and CDR2 from the germline V gene are SGHKS and YYEKEE (reference sequence). This chain's CDR3 is CASSLGPWARAGEQYF. The CDR3, as DNA: TGTGCCAGCAGCTTGGGTCCTTGGGCCAGGGCTGGGGAGCAGTACTTC.

CDR3 loop: CSASSGASYNEQFF. CDR3 bases: TGCAGTGCTAGTAGCGGGGCCTCCTACAATGAGCAGTTCTTC. The rearrangement links TRBV20-1 to TRBJ2-1; 8 positions match TRBD2. Germline values: CDR1 DFQATT, CDR2 SNEGSKA (reference sequence). This CDR3 contains 14 residues. Losses at the gene ends were 3 bases for V and 0 bases for J; bases not matched to a gene: 1.

This chain links TRBV9 with TRBJ1-4, with D tentatively TRBD1 (5 bases). Germline CDR1 SGDLS, CDR2 YYNGEE. Trimming removed 3 bases from V and 3 bases from J, with 18 bases in between. This CDR3 region has 17 residues. The CDR3 nucleotides are TGTGCCAGCAGCGAGGCCCCCCACGGGGGTTCTAATGAAAAACTGTTTTTT. It yields the protein CASSEAPHGGSNEKLFF.

The chain is built from TRBV18 and TRBJ2-2; no reliable D call. From germline, CDR1 is KGHSH and CDR2 LQKENI. This CDR3 spans 13 amino acids. The V end was cut by 3 bases, the J end by 1 base, with 3 bases between. In DNA, the CDR3 is TGTGCCAGCTCACCCGGGAACACCGGGGAGCTGTTTTTT. This gives the protein CASSPGNTGELFF.

V gene TRBV27 combines with J gene TRBJ2-7; 9 bases line up with TRBD2. This CDR3 comprises 14 residues. Germline trimming cut 6 bases from V and 2 bases from J; bases unmatched to any gene: 5. Germline lookup yields CDR1 MNHEY and CDR2 SMNVEV (reference sequence). The CDR3 spells CASSLGTSTYEQYF. The CDR3 bases are TGTGCCAGCAGCCTCGGGACTAGCACCTACGAGCAGTACTTC.

The V call is TRBV3-1 (or the pseudogene TRBV3-2), the J call TRBJ1-6; no clear D. CDR1 is LGHDT and CDR2 is YNNKEL in the germline V gene (reference sequence). Trimming took 2 bases from V and 8 from J, leaving 7 bases between them. CDR3 length: 13 amino acids. CDR3 in DNA: TGTGCCAGCAGCCAATCACAGTATTCACCCCTCCACTTT. It yields the protein CASSQSQYSPLHF.

A single count supports this clone. This sequence joins TRBV5-1 and TRBJ2-7, with D tentatively TRBD2 (5 bases). The length of the CDR3 is 17 residues. Germline CDR1 SGHRS, CDR2 YFSETQ. Deletions cut 4 bases from V and 0 bases from J, with 20 bases between. CDR3 bases: TGCGCCAGCAGCCCCCCAGGAGGCGGGTTCAGCTCCTACGAGCAGTACTTC. Translation: CASSPPGGGFSSYEQYF.

This clone showed up just a few times. The rearrangement uses TRBV5-4 and TRBJ1-5; 7 bases are a match to TRBD1. Germline CDR1 SGHNT, CDR2 YYREEE (reference sequence). Trimming took 2 bases from V and 6 from J; bases not matched to a gene: 8. This CDR3 is built from 15 residues. The CDR3 reads CASSFFDRETQPQHF. The CDR3 nucleotides are TGTGCCAGCAGCTTTTTTGACAGGGAAACTCAGCCCCAGCATTTT. The full variable domain, rest sourced from reference TRBV5-4 and TRBJ1-5, is ETGVTQSPTHLIKTRGQQVTLRCSSQSGHNTVSWYQQALGQGPQFIFQYYREEENGRGNFPPRFSGLQFPNYSSELNVNALELDDSALYLCASSFFDRETQPQHFGDGTRLSIL.

The chain carries TRBV4-2 and TRBJ2-1, with TRBD2 matching 13 bases. V gave up 0 bases and J gave up 7 bases; unmatched junction bases: 3. Germline V CDR1 and CDR2: LGHNA, YNFKEQ. The CDR3 loop spans 16 amino acids. Written as DNA, the CDR3 is TGTGCCAGCAGCCAAGAGCCACTAGCGGGAGGGAATGAGCAGTTCTTC. Its protein is CASSQEPLAGGNEQFF.

This chain links TRBV7-6 with TRBJ1-6; D may be TRBD1 (6 bases). The germline V gene encodes CDR1 SGHVS and CDR2 FNYEAQ. This CDR3 contains 15 residues. Trimming removed 2 bases at V and 5 bases at J, with 10 bases between. In DNA, the CDR3 is TGTGCCAGCAGCTTATCGGACAGCAATAATTCACCCCTCCACTTT. This gives the protein CASSLSDSNNSPLHF. The whole variable domain, filled in from reference TRBV7-6 and TRBJ1-6, reads GAGVSQSPRYKVTKRGQDVALRCDPISGHVSLYWYRQALGQGPEFLTYFNYEAQQDKSGLPNDRFSAERPEGSISTLTIQRTEQRDSAMYRCASSLSDSNNSPLHFGNGTRLTVT.